What follows are 22 T cell receptor beta chains derived from one specimen sequenced in a study of blood T cell repertoires in COVID-19. Only in-frame clones appear in the TCRdb table, and some are missing; sequencing was by immunoSEQ multiplex PCR. The sample holds 160,000 or so clones; more than 65% are singletons and the top ten take 15% to 20%. Material: PBMCs or T cells enriched from blood (not recorded which). The receptors stem from a man in his 60s who had recovered from COVID-19.

The CDR3 bases are TGTGCCAGTTCCCCGGGACTGCGCTACAATGAGCAGTTCTTC. It is translated as CASSPGLRYNEQFF. The chain combines TRBV19 with TRBJ2-1; tentatively, D is TRBD2 (6 bases). CDR3 length: 14 amino acids. Germline CDR1 is LNHDA and CDR2 is SQIVND (reference sequence). V lost 8 bases and J 3 bases, leaving 14 bases between the germline ends.

The chain links TRBV10-3 to TRBJ1-2, with TRBD1 identical over 9 bases. Germline V CDR1 and CDR2: ENHRY, SYGVKD. After removal of 8 bases from V and 1 base from J, the junction contained 11 bases not matched to a gene. CDR3 length equals 16 residues. CDR3 coding DNA: TGTGCCATCCAATCGTCCCGGACAGGGGTTAACTATGGCTACACCTTC. It is translated as CAIQSSRTGVNYGYTF.

The chain links TRBV4-1 to TRBJ1-1, with D tentatively TRBD1 (5 bases). V lost 4 bases and J 6 bases, leaving 12 bases between the germline ends. This CDR3 comprises 13 residues. Germline V lookup: CDR1 MGHRA, CDR2 YSYEKL. The CDR3: CASSPIRGAEAFF. CDR3 sequence (DNA): TGCGCCAGCAGCCCGATTCGGGGGGCTGAAGCTTTCTTT.

The rearrangement links TRBV6-5 to TRBJ1-4; 7 bases are shared with TRBD1. V was clipped by 7 bases and J by 8 bases; unmatched bases: 10. The CDR3 runs 14 residues. Germline CDR1 is MNHEY and CDR2 is SVGAGI. In DNA, the CDR3 is TGTGCCAGCAACATACAGGGGCGGAACGAAAAACTGTTTTTT. Translated, it gives CASNIQGRNEKLFF.

V and J are TRBV11-2 and TRBJ1-6; D gene uncertain. This CDR3 has 18 residues. Trimming stripped 6 bases from V and 5 bases from J, with 23 bases between. The V gene's germline CDR1 is SGHAT and CDR2 FQNNGV. The chain's CDR3 is CASSFFPPGGTNNSPLHF. For the CDR3, the DNA is TGTGCCAGCAGTTTTTTCCCGCCGGGAGGAACCAATAATTCACCCCTCCACTTT.

In its sample, this clone was seen a few times. The chain joins TRBV28 to TRBJ2-5, with TRBD2 matching 10 bases. The trim removed 2 bases at V and 2 bases at J, leaving 2 bases unmatched. Germline CDR1 reads MDHEN; CDR2 reads SYDVKM. CDR3 length equals 15 residues. The CDR3 here is CASSLLAGVQETQYF. DNA of the CDR3: TGTGCCAGCAGTTTACTAGCGGGAGTTCAAGAGACCCAGTACTTC.

The chain recombines TRBV28 with TRBJ1-4; 7 bases match TRBD1. The germline V gene has CDR1 MDHEN and CDR2 SYDVKM. Losses at the gene ends were 5 bases for V and 6 bases for J; bases not matched to a gene: 6. The CDR3 contains 14 residues. CDR3 sequence reads: CASSAGTVDEKLFF. The CDR3 DNA reads as TGTGCCAGCAGTGCCGGGACAGTGGATGAAAAACTGTTTTTT.

In DNA, the CDR3 is TGTGCCAGCAGCCGCGAGGTTAACTATGGCTACACCTTC. It codes for CASSREVNYGYTF. This sequence joins TRBV3-1 (or the pseudogene TRBV3-2) and TRBJ1-2; D gene ambiguous. The CDR3 runs to 13 residues. The ends were cut back, 4 bases at V and 1 base at J, with 7 bases in the middle. Germline V gene sequence: CDR1 LGHDT, CDR2 YNNKEL (reference sequence).

The chain has TRBV3-1 (or the pseudogene TRBV3-2) and TRBJ2-7; 10 bases fit TRBD2. The junction had 3 bases not matched to a gene; V was cut back by 1 base and J by 3 bases. This CDR3 comprises 15 residues. CDR1 is LGHDT and CDR2 is YNNKEL in the germline V gene (reference sequence). CDR3 nucleotide sequence: TGTGCCAGCAGCCAAGTCCCTAGCGGGGGCTACGAGCAGTACTTC. Its protein product is CASSQVPSGGYEQYF.

The CDR3 is CASSDNRGLYNEQFF. The CDR3 region has the DNA TGTGCCAGCAGTGATAACAGGGGGCTGTACAATGAGCAGTTCTTC. The chain carries TRBV6-1 and TRBJ2-1; TRBD1 aligns across 9 bases. CDR3 size: 15 residues. V was pared by 3 bases and J by 4 bases, with 4 bases of the junction left unmatched. Germline V gives CDR1 MNHNS, CDR2 SASEGT.

The V gene is TRBV15, the J gene TRBJ1-1, with 8 bases matching TRBD1. Germline V lookup: CDR1 LNHNV, CDR2 YYDKDF (reference sequence). The CDR3 sequence is 15 residues long. The J segment lost 8 bases and the V segment lost 1 base, leaving 9 bases of the junction unmatched. The DNA for the CDR3 is TGTGCCACCAGCAGAGGAGGACAGGGTAGGACCGAAGCTTTCTTT. It codes for CATSRGGQGRTEAFF.

The CDR3 loop is CASSPPGAGANVLTF. As DNA, the CDR3 is TGTGCCAGCAGTCCCCCGGGGGCTGGGGCCAACGTCCTGACTTTC. This chain links TRBV28 with TRBJ2-6, with a tentative D call TRBD2 (6 bases). Germline V gives CDR1 MDHEN, CDR2 SYDVKM. V lost 5 bases and J 2 bases, leaving 10 bases between the germline ends. This CDR3 has 15 amino acids.

The chain recombines TRBV6-5 with TRBJ2-3; D perhaps matches TRBD2 (5 bases). Trimming left V 7 bases short and J 2 bases short, with 16 bases between. This CDR3 spans 15 amino acids. Germline values: CDR1 MNHEY, CDR2 SVGAGI. CDR3 loop: CASNPPGLNTDTQYF. DNA for the CDR3: TGTGCCAGCAACCCGCCCGGACTGAACACAGATACGCAGTATTTT.

This clone showed up just a few times. The chain combines TRBV5-1 with TRBJ2-3; D is perhaps TRBD2 (5 bases). CDR3 length: 14 amino acids. Germline loops: CDR1 SGHRS, CDR2 YFSETQ. V lost 0 bases, J lost 5 bases, and 10 bases lay in between. The CDR3 nucleotides are TGCGCCAGCAGCTTGGCGGCCGGAGGAGATACGCAGTATTTT. This translates into CASSLAAGGDTQYF.

The chain couples TRBV7-9 to TRBJ1-5, with a weak D call TRBD1 (5 bases). V lost 3 bases and J 2 bases, leaving 11 bases between the germline ends. The CDR3 spans 15 residues. Germline CDR1 and CDR2: SEHNR and FQNEAQ (reference sequence). The CDR3 DNA is TGTGCCAGCAGCTTTCCGAAACAGGGCAATCAGCCCCAGCATTTT. It specifies CASSFPKQGNQPQHF.

This chain uses TRBV9 with TRBJ2-7; 8 bases align to TRBD1. Germline lookup yields CDR1 SGDLS and CDR2 YYNGEE. Germline trimming cut 3 bases from V and 3 bases from J; bases unmatched to any gene: 5. This CDR3 is 14 amino acids long. Here the CDR3 DNA reads TGTGCCAGCAGCGCGACAGGGGTCGGCTACGAGCAGTACTTC. It specifies CASSATGVGYEQYF.

The V and J genes are TRBV2 and TRBJ2-7; 11 bases map to TRBD1. The length of the CDR3 is 15 residues. V gave up 6 bases and J gave up 7 bases; unmatched junction bases: 11. Germline CDR1 reads SNHLY; CDR2 reads FYNNEI. CDR3 residues: CASSRTGGMDGEQYF. In DNA form, the CDR3 reads TGTGCCAGCAGCCGGACAGGGGGCATGGATGGGGAGCAGTACTTC.

This chain uses TRBV7-3 with TRBJ2-1; D possibly corresponds to TRBD2 (6 bases). V lost 4 bases to trimming and J lost 1 base, with 14 bases between them. Germline assignment: CDR1 SGHTA and CDR2 FQGTGA. The CDR3 sequence is 16 residues long. The CDR3 DNA is TGTGCCAGCAGCTCTGTGGGGGGTTTATCCTACAATGAGCAGTTCTTC. Translating it yields CASSSVGGLSYNEQFF.

V is TRBV5-1 and J is TRBJ1-1; 7 bases agree with TRBD1. CDR1 and CDR2 (germline): SGHRS, YFSETQ. The CDR3 has 14 amino acids. V lost 4 bases, J lost 4 bases, and 7 bases stayed unmatched. Here the CDR3 DNA reads TGCGCCAGCAGCCTTCAGACAGGGAGCACTGAAGCTTTCTTT. It translates to CASSLQTGSTEAFF.

This chain uses TRBV28 with TRBJ2-1; D might be TRBD2 (6 bases). V was cut by 4 bases and J by 5 bases, with 15 bases left in between. The germline V gene has CDR1 MDHEN and CDR2 SYDVKM. The CDR3 consists of 15 residues. The DNA for the CDR3 is TGTGCCAGCAGTTCCCTCGGGACTCCTGACAATGAGCAGTTCTTC. Amino acid sequence: CASSSLGTPDNEQFF.

The chain couples TRBV9 to TRBJ2-3; D is possibly TRBD2 (5 bases). Between the trimmed V and J ends, which lost 4 bases and 5 bases, there was a span of 14 bases. The germline V gene has CDR1 SGDLS and CDR2 YYNGEE. The CDR3 spans 14 residues. CDR3 coding DNA: TGTGCCAGCAGCCCCGAGGGTGCATTAGATACGCAGTATTTT. The encoded protein is CASSPEGALDTQYF.

The DNA for the CDR3 is TGTGCCAGCAGTGAAGTCCGACTAGCGGGGGGACTCTCTACCTCCTACGAGCAGTACTTC. It encodes CASSEVRLAGGLSTSYEQYF. The rearrangement uses TRBV2 and TRBJ2-7, with TRBD2 matching over 13 bases. Germline assignment: CDR1 SNHLY and CDR2 FYNNEI. The V and J ends lost 1 base and 0 bases, in that order; junction bases with no gene match: 12. The CDR3 spans 20 residues.